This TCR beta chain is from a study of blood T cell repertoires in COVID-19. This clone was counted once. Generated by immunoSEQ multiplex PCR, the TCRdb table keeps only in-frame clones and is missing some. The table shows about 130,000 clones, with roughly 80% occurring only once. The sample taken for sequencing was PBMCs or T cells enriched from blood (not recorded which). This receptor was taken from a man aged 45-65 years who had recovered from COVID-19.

CDR3 nucleotides: TGTGCCAGCAGCCAAGTTAGAGGGAATGAGCAGTTCTTC. This codes for CASSQVRGNEQFF. This sequence joins TRBV14 and TRBJ2-1; D may be TRBD2 (5 bases). The CDR3 runs 13 residues. Germline V lookup: CDR1 SGHDN, CDR2 FVKESK. V was cut by 1 base and J by 7 bases, with 8 bases left in between.